What follows is one TCR beta chain and its context. This sample is drawn from a study of cytomegalovirus exposure and HLA in healthy donors. Primers included in the PCR were 60 Vbeta and 13 Jbeta primers. TCRdb keeps only in-frame clones here, not all; method: immunoSEQ multiplex PCR. The sample records roughly 190,000 clones, approximately 88% being singletons. With 8 bases removed from V and 2 bases from J, the gap between germline ends came to 7 bases. Germline assignment: CDR1 MNHNS and CDR2 SASEGT. The CDR3 consists of 12 residues. The chain is built from TRBV6-1 and TRBJ1-3, with a weak D call TRBD1 (5 bases). The specimen was PBMCs. The receptor was derived from a woman in her forties or fifties in good health and CMV-seropositive. CDR3 nucleotides: TGTGCCAGCCCAGGGACTGGAAACACCATATATTTT. This codes for CASPGTGNTIYF.